This note documents a single T cell receptor (beta chain) sequence. The data are from a study of regulatory T cells in long-lasting Graves disease. Arm-PCR of CDR3 regions and iRepertoire HTBI primers were used to build TCR beta libraries. TCRdb called the multiplex PCR reads again in MiXCR, with one record for every CDR3 protein. The data show hundreds of thousands of distinct CDR3 sequences, around 20% seen once. Noted time point: persistent/refractory GD, antithyroid drugs over 5 years with positive TRAb. Following extraction of RNA from PBMCs, that RNA was used to make the TCR library. The clonotype originates from a female donor with Graves disease. The sequences come from peripheral blood mononuclear cells (PBMCs), collected when the disease was refractory, from a patient treated with antithyroid drugs.

The CDR3 loop reads CASTTKRASGSVSLNEQFF. The CDR3, as DNA: TGTGCCAGCACCACGAAACGGGCTAGCGGGAGTGTTAGTTTAAATGAGCAGTTCTTC. The chain carries TRBV5-6 and TRBJ2-1; 10 bases are a match to TRBD2. The V gene's germline CDR1 is SGHDT and CDR2 YYEEEE. The CDR3 is 19 residues long. Germline trimming cut 6 bases from V and 7 bases from J; bases unmatched to any gene: 22.